These 4 T cell receptor beta chains share one sample of origin, sequenced in a study of CD8+ T cells in alopecia areata. Described treatment: oral pan-JAK inhibitor, 5-10 mg twice daily. TCR sequencing used cDNA made by reverse transcription of extracted RNA. Profiling relied on immunoSEQ multiplex PCR, and the TCRdb table lists in-frame clones only, not all of them. Counted here are about 210,000 clones, about 50% occurring once; the ten biggest clones make up 1.6%. Sequences were derived from CD4+ T cells sorted from blood, sampled at week 4, from a patient treated with tofacitinib. These receptors came from a human donor with alopecia areata.

This chain connects TRBV29-1 to TRBJ2-5; D might be TRBD1 (5 bases). Germline V CDR1 and CDR2: SQVTM, ANQGSEA. Trimming cost V 0 bases and J 3 bases, with 5 bases left between them. The CDR3 has 12 amino acids. The CDR3 sequence is CSVEDREETQYF. The CDR3 DNA follows: TGCAGCGTTGAAGACAGGGAAGAGACCCAGTACTTC.

This chain links TRBV30 with TRBJ2-1; 7 nucleotides align to TRBD2. The CDR3 is 14 residues long. Losses at the gene ends were 0 bases for V and 10 bases for J; bases not matched to a gene: 9. Germline V CDR1 and CDR2: GTSNPN, SVGIG (reference sequence). The CDR3 protein is CAWSVGVAAGEQFF. CDR3 in DNA: TGTGCCTGGAGTGTAGGTGTGGCAGCGGGGGAGCAGTTCTTC.

This chain connects TRBV30 to TRBJ1-1, with D unclear. Germline lookup yields CDR1 GTSNPN and CDR2 SVGIG (reference sequence). Trimming cost V 5 bases and J 4 bases, with 11 bases left between them. The CDR3 sequence is 12 residues long. DNA of the CDR3: TGTGCCTGGGAAAGGACCGGCACTGAAGCTTTCTTT. It codes for CAWERTGTEAFF.

The rearrangement joins TRBV5-6 to TRBJ1-1; D is ambiguous. V was pared by 1 base and J by 6 bases, with 4 bases between. The CDR3 is 11 residues long. Germline lookup yields CDR1 SGHDT and CDR2 YYEEEE. CDR3 amino acids: CASSLRPEAFF. The CDR3 nucleotides read TGTGCCAGCAGCTTGAGACCTGAAGCTTTCTTT.